This is a list of T cell receptor beta chains from one sample in a study of T cells in Graves' hyperthyroidism and ophthalmopathy. MiXCR, applied by TCRdb to the multiplex PCR reads, yields one record per CDR3 protein. The sample consists of more than 350,000 distinct CDR3 sequences, 13% to 15% of them appearing once. The sample taken for sequencing was blood. The receptors were gathered from a woman aged 55-69 years with Graves' ophthalmopathy. CDR3s include the opening cysteine and the closing phenylalanine or tryptophan. Each record gives: J gene, D gene, clone size, V gene, CDR3 DNA, CDR3 protein. D genes are given only for firm matches. Size values are once, few and many counts, or a class for expanded clones, and some rows have none.

j_gene: TRBJ2-1
d_gene: TRBD2
abundance: -
v_gene: TRBV5-1
CDR3nt: TGCGCCAGCAGCTTTAGCGGGAGGGCCGGGTTCTTC
CDR3aa: CASSFSGRAGFF

j_gene: TRBJ2-3
d_gene: -
abundance: many
v_gene: TRBV28
CDR3nt: TGTGCCAGCAGTACCAGACAGCCTGCTAGCACAGATACGCAGTATTTT
CDR3aa: CASSTRQPASTDTQYF

j_gene: TRBJ2-1
d_gene: -
abundance: many
v_gene: TRBV20-1
CDR3nt: TGCAGTGCCCTGCGGACTGACTACAATGAGCAGTTCTTC
CDR3aa: CSALRTDYNEQFF

j_gene: TRBJ2-7
d_gene: TRBD1
abundance: -
v_gene: TRBV6-1
CDR3nt: TGTGCCAGCAGTCAAAGGGACAGGGCCTACGAGCAGTACTTC
CDR3aa: CASSQRDRAYEQYF

j_gene: TRBJ2-7
d_gene: -
abundance: many
v_gene: TRBV3-1
CDR3nt: TGTGCCAGCAGCTCAACGGACTTCTACGAGCAGTACTTC
CDR3aa: CASSSTDFYEQYF

j_gene: TRBJ2-2
d_gene: -
abundance: many
v_gene: TRBV5-1
CDR3nt: TGCGCCAGCAGCCAATCTAGCTCCGGGGAGCTGTTTTTT
CDR3aa: CASSQSSSGELFF

j_gene: TRBJ2-1
d_gene: -
abundance: many
v_gene: TRBV30
CDR3nt: TGTGCCTGGAGTCGGGGACCCATCACCCCAGTTTCATTAGATGAGCAGTTCTTC
CDR3aa: CAWSRGPITPVSLDEQFF

j_gene: TRBJ1-1
d_gene: -
abundance: many
v_gene: TRBV2
CDR3nt: TGTGCCAATAACGGACAGATGAACACTGAAGCTTTCTTT
CDR3aa: CANNGQMNTEAFF

j_gene: TRBJ2-7
d_gene: TRBD1
abundance: few
v_gene: TRBV24-1
CDR3nt: TGTGCCACCAGTGATCGCCCCGGGACAGGGTTTAACGAGCAGTACTTC
CDR3aa: CATSDRPGTGFNEQYF

j_gene: TRBJ2-5
d_gene: -
abundance: many
v_gene: TRBV28
CDR3nt: TGTGCCAGCAGTTTTTCGGGGGGCGCGAAGACCCAGTACTTC
CDR3aa: CASSFSGGAKTQYF

j_gene: TRBJ1-1
d_gene: -
abundance: many
v_gene: TRBV5-1
CDR3nt: TGCGCCAGCAGACGGGGGGAGAACACTGAAGCTTTCTTT
CDR3aa: CASRRGENTEAFF

j_gene: TRBJ2-1
d_gene: TRBD2
abundance: many
v_gene: TRBV27
CDR3nt: TGTGCCAGCAGTTTCGGGATAGCGGGAAGGGATGAGCAGTTCTTC
CDR3aa: CASSFGIAGRDEQFF

j_gene: TRBJ1-1
d_gene: -
abundance: many
v_gene: TRBV2
CDR3nt: TGTGCCAGCAGTGGTTGGGGGGCCGGTGAAGCTTTCTTT
CDR3aa: CASSGWGAGEAFF

j_gene: TRBJ2-5
d_gene: -
abundance: many
v_gene: TRBV3-1
CDR3nt: TGTGCCAGCAGCCAAGATAGTCAGGGGGGATTAGTGAAGACCCAGTACTTC
CDR3aa: CASSQDSQGGLVKTQYF

j_gene: TRBJ2-2
d_gene: TRBD1
abundance: few
v_gene: TRBV4-2
CDR3nt: TGTGCCAGCAGCCACCTCCGGGACAGTTACACCGGGGAGCTGTTTTTT
CDR3aa: CASSHLRDSYTGELFF

j_gene: TRBJ1-4
d_gene: TRBD1
abundance: many
v_gene: TRBV12-3/TRBV12-4
CDR3nt: TGTGCCAGCAGTTTAAGGACAGGGGGTAGGAAACTGTTTTTT
CDR3aa: CASSLRTGGRKLFF

j_gene: TRBJ1-2
d_gene: TRBD1
abundance: many
v_gene: TRBV30
CDR3nt: TGTGCCTGGAGTAGGAAAGGACAGGCCCAGATCTATGGCTACACCTTC
CDR3aa: CAWSRKGQAQIYGYTF

j_gene: TRBJ2-3
d_gene: TRBD1
abundance: many
v_gene: TRBV7-9
CDR3nt: TGTGCCAGCAGCCTCGGGACAGTAAGCACAGATACGCAGTATTTT
CDR3aa: CASSLGTVSTDTQYF

j_gene: TRBJ2-3
d_gene: TRBD2
abundance: many
v_gene: TRBV20-1
CDR3nt: TGCAGTGCTCAAGCGGGAGGGAACACAGATACGCAGTATTTT
CDR3aa: CSAQAGGNTDTQYF

j_gene: TRBJ1-3
d_gene: -
abundance: -
v_gene: TRBV4-2
CDR3nt: TGTGCCAGCAGCCAAGATCCAGGGACTTCCATATATTTT
CDR3aa: CASSQDPGTSIYF

j_gene: TRBJ2-5
d_gene: -
abundance: many
v_gene: TRBV10-3
CDR3nt: TGTGCCATCCGTGCGGCTTTGGTCGAGACCCAGTACTTC
CDR3aa: CAIRAALVETQYF

j_gene: TRBJ2-3
d_gene: TRBD1
abundance: many
v_gene: TRBV28
CDR3nt: TGTGCCAGCAGGGAACAGGGGGAAGGTGATACGCAGTATTTT
CDR3aa: CASREQGEGDTQYF

j_gene: TRBJ2-7
d_gene: -
abundance: many
v_gene: TRBV28
CDR3nt: TGTGCCAGCAGCCCTGCAGGGGGAGGACTGAACGAGCAGTACTTC
CDR3aa: CASSPAGGGLNEQYF

j_gene: TRBJ2-4
d_gene: -
abundance: -
v_gene: TRBV27
CDR3nt: TGTGCCAGCAGTCCCGACATTCAGTACTTC
CDR3aa: CASSPDIQYF

j_gene: TRBJ1-1
d_gene: -
abundance: many
v_gene: TRBV19
CDR3nt: TGTGCCAGTAGAATGGAGGGGACCGGAGTAATTGGGGGCACTGAAGCTTTCTTT
CDR3aa: CASRMEGTGVIGGTEAFF

j_gene: TRBJ2-1
d_gene: TRBD2
abundance: many
v_gene: TRBV5-8
CDR3nt: TGTGCCAGCAGCTTGTCTCCTAGCGGGAGGAATGAGCAGTTCTTC
CDR3aa: CASSLSPSGRNEQFF

j_gene: TRBJ2-7
d_gene: -
abundance: few
v_gene: TRBV20-1
CDR3nt: TGCAGTGCTAGACTCGTGGATAAGTCCTACGAGCAGTACTTC
CDR3aa: CSARLVDKSYEQYF

j_gene: TRBJ2-1
d_gene: TRBD2
abundance: -
v_gene: TRBV12-3/TRBV12-4
CDR3nt: TGTGCCAGCATTTCGGGAGTGATAGCGGGAGACGAGCAGTTCTTC
CDR3aa: CASISGVIAGDEQFF